The entry below gives a single T cell receptor beta chain sequence along with its context. As yet, its antigen is unknown. The entry originates in a study of CD8 T cells in ankylosing spondylitis. Study-level results: Disease-linked clones were reportedly significantly enriched in matched ankylosing spondylitis synovial fluid. Seemingly characteristic of ankylosing spondylitis blood was a TCR beta motif consisting of several highly homologous variants.

Germline V CDR1 and CDR2: DFQATT, SNEGSKA (reference sequence). This CDR3 is built from 12 residues. With 4 bases removed from V and 1 base from J, the gap between germline ends came to 7 bases. TCRdb reprocessed the 5' RACE reads via MiXCR and lists one record per CDR3 protein. The table lists about 500,000 distinct CDR3 sequences, 12% of them singletons. Specimen: blood, either unsorted or a sorted T cell fraction (not recorded which). The TCR was taken from a male donor with ankylosing spondylitis. The chain joins TRBV20-1 to TRBJ2-5; D is uncertain. The CDR3 loop reads CSAKTTQETQYF. For the CDR3, the DNA is TGCAGTGCTAAGACAACCCAAGAGACCCAGTACTTC.